This TCR beta chain stems from a study of radiotherapy plus CTLA-4 blockade in lung cancer. Study-wide points: Blood-borne expansion of tumor-derived TCR clones followed radiotherapy plus ipilimumab.

Each patient with chemo-refractory metastatic non-small-cell lung cancer was treated with focal radiation plus CTLA-4 blockade using ipilimumab. In the case of this clone: The antigen is unknown.

Only in-frame clones appear in the TCRdb table, and some are missing; sequencing was by immunoSEQ multiplex PCR. The profile shows about 99,000 clones, 88% of them singletons. The sequencing used peripheral blood, collected from a patient treated with radiotherapy plus ipilimumab. The receptor was isolated from a human donor with non-small cell lung cancer that progressed on radiotherapy plus ipilimumab.

CDR3 residues: CASRKSQLSPSSGANVLTF. The CDR3 region has the DNA TGTGCCAGCAGAAAAAGCCAGTTGAGTCCTTCCTCTGGGGCCAACGTCCTGACTTTC. The rearrangement joins TRBV7-3 to TRBJ2-6; D is ambiguous. V was cut by 6 bases and J by 0 bases, with 21 bases left in between. CDR3 length equals 19 residues. Germline CDR1 and CDR2: SGHTA and FQGTGA.